This T cell receptor (beta chain) was sequenced during a study of PD-L1 blockade in urothelial cancer. About the study: Atezolizumab 1,200 mg was given intravenously every 3 weeks, starting 2014. About 85% of the 29 patients were men whose urothelial cancer was bladder-origin. Patients previously received 0 to 3 chemotherapy regimens. T cells numbered a median of approximately 150,000 in the blood samples.

Data came from immunoSEQ multiplex PCR; TCRdb stores just in-frame clones and leaves some out. The sample comprises tens of thousands of clones, around 88% of which are singletons, and roughly 3.7% rests with the top ten. This CDR3 comprises 16 residues. V lost 0 bases, J lost 5 bases, and 14 bases lay in between. Germline V gene sequence: CDR1 SGHRS, CDR2 YFSETQ. The chain is built from TRBV5-1 and TRBJ2-2, with D hard to call. This receptor was obtained from a man aged 50 to 60 with urothelial cancer. The sequencing here drew on PBMCs, taken around atezolizumab (anti-PD-L1) treatment. The CDR3 protein is CASSLASGVGTGELFF. As DNA, the CDR3 is TGCGCCAGCAGCTTGGCAAGTGGAGTTGGAACCGGGGAGCTGTTTTTT.